Following are 26 T cell receptor beta chains from one sample sequenced in a study of T-cell reconstitution after alpha-beta-depleted transplantation in children. The TCRbeta library incorporated unique molecular identifiers. From the PCR reads, TCRdb called clonotypes with MiXCR, one entry per CDR3 protein. The data contain 400,000 to 500,000 distinct CDR3 sequences, about 11% of them seen just once; the ten biggest clones take up roughly 5%. The sample here was PBMCs from the stem cell graft donor, taken from the stem cell graft. These TCRs come from a human donor who donated a stem cell graft to a child with acute myeloid leukemia.

Points on this clonotype: An end of the junction differs from the germline gene, which may be a read error. The chain is built from TRBV6-1 and TRBJ1-4, with 8 nucleotides matching TRBD1. Germline lookup yields CDR1 MNHNS and CDR2 SASEGT. The CDR3 consists of 14 residues. CDR3 loop: CASQGAATNEKLLF. CDR3 in DNA: TGTGCCAGCCAGGGGGCTGCAACTAATGAAAAACTGTTATTT.

This clonotype has ten or more counts. This sequence joins TRBV5-5 and TRBJ2-7; D may be TRBD1 (5 bases). Trimming removed 0 bases at V and 0 bases at J, with 7 bases between. Germline V gene sequence: CDR1 SGHKS, CDR2 YYEKEE (reference sequence). This CDR3 comprises 14 residues. DNA of the CDR3: TGTGCCAGCAGCTTGGGTGACAGCTCCTACGAGCAGTACGTC. This codes for CASSLGDSSYEQYV.

This clonotype was seen a handful of times. The chain couples TRBV7-2 to TRBJ2-5; TRBD2 agrees at 7 bases. The germline V gene has CDR1 SGHTA and CDR2 FQGNSA. V shed 4 bases and J 4 bases; nucleotides not matched to a gene: 6. The CDR3 spans 14 residues. CDR3 region: CASSSGGSRETQYF. In nucleotides, the CDR3 is TGTGCCAGCAGCTCTGGCGGGAGTAGAGAGACCCAGTACTTC.

The V and J genes are TRBV7-2 and TRBJ2-6; D is possibly TRBD1 (6 bases). From germline, CDR1 is SGHTA and CDR2 FQGNSA. The CDR3 extends over 15 amino acids. V dropped 7 bases and J dropped 0 bases, with 10 bases sitting between them. CDR3 sequence (DNA): TGTGCCAGCACCCGACAGGTCTCTGGGGCCAACGTCCTGACTTTC. It codes for CASTRQVSGANVLTF.

This clonotype occurred many times. The chain links TRBV5-5 to TRBJ1-5, with 8 nucleotides matching TRBD1. With 4 bases clipped from V and 8 bases from J, the junction kept 11 bases outside the gene matches. The germline V gene has CDR1 SGHKS and CDR2 YYEKEE (reference sequence). This CDR3 has 15 amino acids. The CDR3 loop reads CASSPVGTGGKPQHF. The CDR3 DNA sequence: TGTGCCAGCAGCCCCGTGGGGACAGGAGGTAAGCCCCAGCATTTT.

V and J are TRBV5-6 and TRBJ2-2, with TRBD1 identical over 8 bases. The CDR3 totals 15 residues. In germline, CDR1 is SGHDT, CDR2 YYEEEE. Trimming took 6 bases from V and 3 from J; bases not matched to a gene: 7. CDR3 residues: CASTSGGDYTGELFF. CDR3 nucleotides: TGTGCCAGCACCTCAGGGGGCGATTACACCGGGGAGCTGTTTTTT.

This clonotype showed up many times. One end of the junction varies from germline; a read error may be responsible. V gene TRBV5-6 combines with J gene TRBJ1-5, with 7 bases that match TRBD1. This CDR3 has 14 amino acids. Germline assignment: CDR1 SGHDT and CDR2 YYEEEE. CDR3 sequence reads: CASSLIGGKQPQHF. In DNA, the CDR3 is TGTGCCAGCAGCTTAATAGGGGGCAAACAGCCCCAGCATTTT.

This clonotype was counted ten times or more. J is TRBJ2-5 and V is TRBV7-2; TRBD2 matches 10 bases. Germline V lookup: CDR1 SGHTA, CDR2 FQGNSA. The length of the CDR3 is 16 residues. With 1 base clipped from V and 2 bases from J, the junction kept 4 bases outside the gene matches. This CDR3 is CASSLGYSGGQETQYF. DNA for the CDR3: TGTGCCAGCAGCTTAGGCTATAGCGGGGGGCAAGAGACCCAGTACTTC. Looking up the rest from reference TRBV7-2 and TRBJ2-5 gives the full variable domain: GAGVSQSPSNKVTEKGKDVELRCDPISGHTALYWYRQSLGQGLEFLIYFQGNSAPDKSGLPSDRFSAERTGGSVSTLTIQRTQQEDSAVYLCASSLGYSGGQETQYFGPGTRLLVL.

The chain employs TRBV7-9 and TRBJ1-4, with no clear D. Germline CDR1 and CDR2: SEHNR and FQNEAQ (reference sequence). The CDR3 has 14 residues. Between the trimmed V and J ends, which lost 2 bases and 8 bases, there was a span of 12 bases. This chain's CDR3 is CASSLNGNGEKLFF. CDR3 bases: TGTGCCAGCAGCTTAAACGGGAACGGCGAAAAACTGTTTTTT. Together with reference TRBV7-9 and TRBJ1-4, the CDR3 gives the full variable domain: DTGVSQNPRHKITKRGQNVTFRCDPISEHNRLYWYRQTLGQGPEFLTYFQNEAQLEKSRLLSDRFSAERPKGSFSTLEIQRTEQGDSAMYLCASSLNGNGEKLFFGSGTQLSVL.

This chain links TRBV4-1 with TRBJ2-7; D might be TRBD1 or TRBD2, each matching 5 bases. Trimming cost V 0 bases and J 7 bases, with 10 bases left between them. The CDR3 is 13 amino acids. Germline V gene sequence: CDR1 MGHRA, CDR2 YSYEKL. The CDR3 sequence is CASSQEQGVEQYF. In nucleotides, the CDR3 is TGCGCCAGCAGCCAAGAGCAGGGAGTGGAGCAGTACTTC.

The rearrangement uses TRBV20-1 and TRBJ2-7; D is unresolved. The CDR3 totals 11 residues. The germline CDR1 and CDR2 sequences are DFQATT and SNEGSKA (reference sequence). The V gene lost 2 bases and the J gene lost 3 bases, with 5 bases spanning the gap. CDR3 protein: CSARRRYEQYV. The CDR3 DNA follows: TGCAGTGCTAGAAGGCGCTACGAGCAGTACGTC.

There are a few counts of this clonotype. V and J are TRBV15 and TRBJ2-2, with TRBD1 matching 7 bases. V lost 0 bases and J lost 5; bases outside the gene matches: 9. The V gene's germline CDR1 is LNHNV and CDR2 YYDKDF (reference sequence). This CDR3 is built from 17 residues. This chain's CDR3 is CATSRDVMTGSTGELFF. DNA for the CDR3: TGTGCCACCAGCAGAGATGTAATGACAGGGAGTACCGGGGAGCTGTTTTTT.

This clonotype occurred a few times. V gene TRBV18 combines with J gene TRBJ2-7; unclear D gene. The CDR3 runs 12 residues. Deletions cut 1 base from V and 6 bases from J, with 7 bases between. Germline V gene lookup returns CDR1 KGHSH and CDR2 LQKENI. The CDR3 region is CASSPQGGEQYV. CDR3 DNA: TGTGCCAGCTCACCACAGGGCGGCGAGCAGTACGTC.

The genes are TRBV25-1 and TRBJ2-2, with 14 bases lining up with TRBD2. The germline V gene has CDR1 MGHDK and CDR2 SYGVNS. CDR3 size: 16 residues. V gave up 7 bases and J gave up 5 bases; unmatched junction bases: 6. The CDR3 spells CASTGLAGEQTGELFF. The CDR3 DNA is TGTGCCAGCACGGGACTAGCGGGAGAGCAGACCGGGGAGCTGTTTTTT.

In its sample, this clonotype was seen many times. J is TRBJ2-3 and V is TRBV5-6; a possible D gene is TRBD2 (6 bases). Germline values: CDR1 SGHDT, CDR2 YYEEEE. V lost 2 bases and J 4 bases, leaving 14 bases between the germline ends. The CDR3 contains 15 residues. CDR3 DNA sequence: TGTGCCAGCAGCTTTGGAGGAGGGACCCCAGATACGCAGTATTTT. Protein product: CASSFGGGTPDTQYF.

This sequence joins TRBV7-2 and TRBJ2-3, with D possibly being TRBD2 (5 bases). V lost 5 bases to trimming and J lost 11 bases, with 11 bases between them. This CDR3 comprises 11 residues. CDR1 and CDR2 from the germline V gene are SGHTA and FQGNSA. CDR3 bases: TGTGCCAGCAGCCGAGCGGCCGGGCAGTATTTT. This codes for CASSRAAGQYF.

V is TRBV12-3 or TRBV12-4 and J is TRBJ1-5; 9 nucleotides match TRBD1. The CDR3 has 16 residues. V was pared by 6 bases and J by 0 bases, with 6 bases of the junction left unmatched. The CDR3 DNA is TGTGCCAGCAGCCCCGGACAGGGGAATAGCAATCAGCCCCAGCATTTT. Translated, it gives CASSPGQGNSNQPQHF.

The table lists this clonotype with a few counts. CDR3 nucleotide sequence: TGTGCCAGCAGCACGATGGGACTAGCGACCACAGATACGCAGTATTTT. Translated, it gives CASSTMGLATTDTQYF. V usage is TRBV7-2 and J usage is TRBJ2-3; 10 bases are shared with TRBD2. Trimming removed 5 bases from V and 2 bases from J; junction bases left unmatched: 7. Germline CDR1 is SGHTA and CDR2 is FQGNSA. The CDR3 is 16 residues long.

In its sample, this clonotype was seen many times. The chain combines TRBV9 with TRBJ2-3; no clear D. This CDR3 comprises 12 residues. Germline CDR1 is SGDLS and CDR2 is YYNGEE. The V and J ends lost 1 base and 2 bases respectively, with 2 bases between them. The CDR3 region is CASSVNTDTQYF. Here the CDR3 DNA reads TGTGCCAGCAGCGTAAACACAGATACGCAGTATTTT.

The V gene is TRBV7-2, the J gene TRBJ2-7; tentatively, D is TRBD1 or TRBD2 (5 bases each). Germline values: CDR1 SGHTA, CDR2 FQGNSA. This CDR3 region has 15 residues. Trimming cost V 1 base and J 1 base, with 11 bases left between them. The CDR3 bases are TGTGCCAGCAGCTTAGGAGGAGAGGGGTCCTACGAGCAGTACTTC. Translating it yields CASSLGGEGSYEQYF.

There are a few counts of this clonotype. V and J are TRBV5-1 and TRBJ2-1; 11 nucleotides agree with TRBD2. V trimming: 0 bases; J trimming: 16 bases; junction bases outside the gene matches: 15. Germline V CDR1 and CDR2: SGHRS, YFSETQ. This CDR3 spans 16 amino acids. CDR3 DNA sequence: TGCGCCAGCAGCTTGGATCCTGGGACAGGGACTAGCGGTCTATTCTTC. Translation: CASSLDPGTGTSGLFF. Complete variable domain (other parts from reference TRBV5-1 and TRBJ2-1): KAGVTQTPRYLIKTRGQQVTLSCSPISGHRSVSWYQQTPGQGLQFLFEYFSETQRNKGNFPGRFSGRQFSNSRSEMNVSTLELGDSALYLCASSLDPGTGTSGLFFGPGTRLTVL.

V gene TRBV20-1 combines with J gene TRBJ2-3; D not certain. Trimming took off 3 bases at V and 5 bases at J, with 12 bases between the two ends. CDR1 and CDR2 from the germline V gene are DFQATT and SNEGSKA (reference sequence). The CDR3 contains 13 residues. The CDR3 region has the DNA TGCAGTGCTAGCCGCTCAGCCAAAGATACGCAGTATTTT. This codes for CSASRSAKDTQYF.

The gene calls are TRBV7-2 and TRBJ2-3; D call uncertain. V lost 5 bases and J lost 8, with 8 bases in between. This CDR3 comprises 11 residues. Germline CDR1 reads SGHTA; CDR2 reads FQGNSA. The CDR3 reads CASSDLSTQYF. CDR3 in DNA: TGTGCCAGCAGCGATCTATCTACGCAGTATTTT.

The chain employs TRBV5-1 and TRBJ2-5, with unresolved D. Trimming stripped 3 bases from V and 7 bases from J, with 10 bases between. Germline V gene lookup returns CDR1 SGHRS and CDR2 YFSETQ. There are 12 residues in the CDR3. CDR3 in amino acids: CASSSYSGTQYF. The CDR3 DNA is TGCGCCAGCAGCTCTTATTCAGGGACCCAGTACTTC.

In this sample, this clonotype turned up a few times. The chain couples TRBV5-6 to TRBJ2-6; 9 bases line up with TRBD1. CDR3 size: 19 residues. In germline, CDR1 is SGHDT, CDR2 YYEEEE. Unmatched junction bases numbered 12, after V lost 4 bases and J lost 1 base. CDR3 sequence (DNA): TGTGCCAGCAGCCCCGTACAGGGGGCGCGTTCTTCTGGGGCCAACGTCCTGACTTTC. It specifies CASSPVQGARSSGANVLTF.

This clonotype was observed a few times. The chain is built from TRBV20-1 and TRBJ1-1; TRBD1 might be the D (5 bases). From germline, CDR1 is DFQATT and CDR2 SNEGSKA (reference sequence). The CDR3 has 14 residues. V was cut by 3 bases and J by 1 base, with 12 bases left in between. The CDR3 protein is CSASDGGGNTEAFF. In DNA, the CDR3 is TGCAGTGCTAGTGATGGGGGTGGGAACACTGAAGCTTTCTTT.